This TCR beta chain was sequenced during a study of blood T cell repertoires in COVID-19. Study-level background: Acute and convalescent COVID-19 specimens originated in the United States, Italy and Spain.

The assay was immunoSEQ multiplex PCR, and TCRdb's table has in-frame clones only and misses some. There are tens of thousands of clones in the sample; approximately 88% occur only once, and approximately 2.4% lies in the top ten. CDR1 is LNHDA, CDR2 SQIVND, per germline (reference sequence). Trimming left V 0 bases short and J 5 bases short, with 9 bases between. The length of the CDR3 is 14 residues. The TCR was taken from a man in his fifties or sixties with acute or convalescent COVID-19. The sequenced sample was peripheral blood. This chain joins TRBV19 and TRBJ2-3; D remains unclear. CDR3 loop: CASSIDQSGDTQYF. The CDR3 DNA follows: TGTGCCAGTAGTATAGATCAGTCGGGAGATACGCAGTATTTT.